What follows are 4 T cell receptor beta chains derived from one specimen sequenced in a study of regulatory T cells in long-lasting Graves disease. Time point indicated: newly diagnosed GD, antithyroid drugs for less than 3 months. The authors made the TCR library using RNA they extracted from PBMCs. The authors built TCR beta libraries using iRepertoire HTBI primers and Arm-PCR of CDR3 regions. TCRdb independently ran MiXCR on the multiplex PCR reads; one entry per CDR3 protein. The profile shows about 350,000 distinct CDR3 sequences, roughly 15% of them singletons. The sample also formed part of further work on T cells in Graves' hyperthyroidism and ophthalmopathy.

The specimen was peripheral blood mononuclear cells (PBMCs), collected at new diagnosis, from a patient treated with antithyroid drugs. The receptors come from a woman under 30 with Graves disease.

This clonotype was seen ten or more times. The V and J genes are TRBV5-6 and TRBJ2-7; 7 bases are shared with TRBD1. Germline V gives CDR1 SGHDT, CDR2 YYEEEE. V trimming: 0 bases; J trimming: 5 bases; junction bases outside the gene matches: 8. The CDR3 contains 15 residues. Here the CDR3 reads CASSLVDRAGDEQYF. CDR3 DNA sequence: TGTGCCAGCAGCTTGGTCGACAGGGCGGGCGACGAGCAGTACTTC.

This clonotype was recorded many times. This sequence joins TRBV11-1 and TRBJ2-1, with TRBD2 matching 12 bases. This CDR3 is 14 amino acids long. V shed 5 bases and J 8 bases; nucleotides not matched to a gene: 4. Germline CDR1 SGHAT, CDR2 FQDESV (reference sequence). CDR3 protein: CASSATSGSHEQFF. CDR3 DNA sequence: TGTGCCAGCAGCGCGACTAGCGGGAGTCATGAGCAGTTCTTC.

This clonotype has a count of ten or more. This sequence may be a read error, since a much larger clone differs from it by one base. V gene TRBV27 combines with J gene TRBJ2-7; D is unclear. There are 11 residues in the CDR3. Germline V gene lookup returns CDR1 MNHEY and CDR2 SMNVEV (reference sequence). For the CDR3, the DNA is TGTGCCAGCAGTTCCTCCGACGAGCAGTACTTC. Translation gives CASSSSDEQYF.

This clonotype came up a few times. The chain uses TRBV30 and TRBJ2-7; 7 bases align to TRBD2. Looked up from germline, CDR1 is GTSNPN and CDR2 is SVGIG (reference sequence). CDR3 length equals 13 residues. V shed 3 bases and J 4 bases; nucleotides not matched to a gene: 6. CDR3: CAWRDSGLYEQYF. The CDR3 coding sequence is TGTGCCTGGAGAGATAGCGGGTTATACGAGCAGTACTTC.